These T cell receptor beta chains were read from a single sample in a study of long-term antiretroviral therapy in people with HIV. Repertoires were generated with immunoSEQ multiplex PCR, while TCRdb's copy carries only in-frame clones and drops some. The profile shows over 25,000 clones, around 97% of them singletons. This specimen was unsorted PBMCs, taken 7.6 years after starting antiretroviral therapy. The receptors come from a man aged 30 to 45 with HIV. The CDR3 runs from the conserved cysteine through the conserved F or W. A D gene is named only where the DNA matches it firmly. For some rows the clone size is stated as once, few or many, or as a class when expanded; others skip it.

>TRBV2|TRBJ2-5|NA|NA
TGTGCCAGCAGTGAGGACAGCCAAGAGACCCAGTACTTC
CASSEDSQETQYF
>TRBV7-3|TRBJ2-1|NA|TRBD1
TGTGCCAGCACCGGGACAGGGGATGATGATGAGCAGTTCTTC
CASTGTGDDDEQFF
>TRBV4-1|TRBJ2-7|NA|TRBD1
TGCGCCAGCAGCCAAAGGACAGGGGGGACCTACGAGCAGTACTTC
CASSQRTGGTYEQYF
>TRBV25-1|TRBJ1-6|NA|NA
TGTGCCAGCAGTGAATATCGTTCACCCCTCCACTTT
CASSEYRSPLHF
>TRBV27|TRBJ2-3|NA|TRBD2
TGTGCCAGCAGTTTAGCGGGAGGGAATACGCAGTATTTT
CASSLAGGNTQYF
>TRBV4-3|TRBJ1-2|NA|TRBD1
TGCGCCAGCAGCCAAGAGTTTAGGGGGCCGTATGGCTACACCTTC
CASSQEFRGPYGYTF
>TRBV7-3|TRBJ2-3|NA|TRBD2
TGTGCCAGCAGCTTCCTAACCCTAGCGGGAGGGGCAGATACGCAGTATTTT
CASSFLTLAGGADTQYF
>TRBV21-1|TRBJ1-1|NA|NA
TGTGCCAGCACACGGCCCGACAGACCATCAAACGGGAGGAGGACTGAAGCTTTCTTT
CASTRPDRPSNGRRTEAFF
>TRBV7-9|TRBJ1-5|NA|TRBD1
TGTGCCAGCAGCTTATGGGCCGGGACAGGGGATCAGCCCCAGCATTTT
CASSLWAGTGDQPQHF
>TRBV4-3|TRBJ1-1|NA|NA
TGCGCCAGCAGCCAAGATACCCACATGGTGACTGAAGCTTTCTTT
CASSQDTHMVTEAFF
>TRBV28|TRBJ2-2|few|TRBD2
TGTGCCACCCATCCCACTAGCGGAAGCACCGGGGAGCTGTTTTTT
CATHPTSGSTGELFF
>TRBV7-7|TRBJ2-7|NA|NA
TGTGCTAGCAGCTTAGGGCCCCGATACGAGCAGTACTTC
CASSLGPRYEQYF
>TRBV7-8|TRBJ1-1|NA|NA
TGTGCCAGCAGCCCCCGGAGTGGGAACACTGAAGCTTTCTTT
CASSPRSGNTEAFF
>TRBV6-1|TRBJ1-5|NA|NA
TGTGCCAGCGTCCCTGGAGAACGCAATCAGCCCCAGCATTTT
CASVPGERNQPQHF
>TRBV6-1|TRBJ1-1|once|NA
TGTGCCAGCAGGTGGGGCAGGACTGAAGCTTTCTTT
CASRWGRTEAFF
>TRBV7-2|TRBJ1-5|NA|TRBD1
TGTGCCAGCAGCAAGTCGACAGGGGGAACCAATCAGCCCCAGCATTTT
CASSKSTGGTNQPQHF
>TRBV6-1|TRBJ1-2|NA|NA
TGTGCCAGCATTTTCACAGGAGCCTATGGCTACACCTTC
CASIFTGAYGYTF
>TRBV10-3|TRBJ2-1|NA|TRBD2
TGTGCCATCAGAGGCGGGGGAACCCACACCGAGCAGTTCTTC
CAIRGGGTHTEQFF
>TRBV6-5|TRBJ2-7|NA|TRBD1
TGTGCCAGCAGCTGGGGACAGGGATACGAGCAGTACTTC
CASSWGQGYEQYF
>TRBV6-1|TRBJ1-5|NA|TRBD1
TGTGCCAGCAGTGAGGCAGGGGGCCGGAATCAGCCCCAGCATTTT
CASSEAGGRNQPQHF
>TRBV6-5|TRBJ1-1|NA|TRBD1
TGTGCCAGCAGTAACTCGGACAGGGCCGCTGAAGCTTTCTTT
CASSNSDRAAEAFF
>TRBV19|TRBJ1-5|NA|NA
TGTGCCAGCAATCCCGGCGGCGAATATCAGCCCCAGCATTTT
CASNPGGEYQPQHF
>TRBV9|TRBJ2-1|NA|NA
TGTGCCAGCAGTGCGTATAGTGGGAGTCGGAATGAGCAGTTCTTC
CASSAYSGSRNEQFF
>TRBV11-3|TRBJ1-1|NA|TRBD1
TGTGCCAGCAGCTTCAGGGGGGGCGCAGAGACTGAAGCTTTCTTT
CASSFRGGAETEAFF
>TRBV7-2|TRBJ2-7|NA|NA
TGTGCCAGCAGCCCAAGGGGGGCGGGGACAGTTTCCTACGAGCAGTACTTC
CASSPRGAGTVSYEQYF
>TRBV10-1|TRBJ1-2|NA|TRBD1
TGCGCCAGCTCAGTGGGGACAGTTTTTTCCTCCTATGGCTACACCTTC
CASSVGTVFSSYGYTF
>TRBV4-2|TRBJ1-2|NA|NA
TGTGCCAGCAGCCAAGACAGGGTGGAAGGCTACACCTTC
CASSQDRVEGYTF
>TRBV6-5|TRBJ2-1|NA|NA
TGTGCCAGCAGTTACTCGGTTACTAGTTTGGGTGAGCAGTTCTTC
CASSYSVTSLGEQFF
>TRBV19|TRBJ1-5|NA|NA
TGTGCCAGTAGGCGGACAGTTCTGCAGCCCCAGCATTTT
CASRRTVLQPQHF
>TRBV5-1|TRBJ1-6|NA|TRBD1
TGCGCCAGCAGCGGGACAGGGGAATCACCCCTCCACTTT
CASSGTGESPLHF
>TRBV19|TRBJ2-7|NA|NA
TGTGCCAGTAGTATGACGGTCTCCTACGAGCAGTACTTC
CASSMTVSYEQYF
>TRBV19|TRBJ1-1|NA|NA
TGTGCCAGTAGTCTCGCTTCCAGGGGCACTGAAGCTTTCTTT
CASSLASRGTEAFF
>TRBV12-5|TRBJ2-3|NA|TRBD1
TGTGCTAGTGGCCCCACAGGGGGCACAGATACGCAGTATTTT
CASGPTGGTDTQYF
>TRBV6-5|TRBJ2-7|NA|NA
TGTGCCAGCAGTAAATCAACCTACGAGCAGTACTTC
CASSKSTYEQYF
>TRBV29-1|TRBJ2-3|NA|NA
TGCAGCGGGGCCTCGGCGGGTACGCAGTATTTT
CSGASAGTQYF
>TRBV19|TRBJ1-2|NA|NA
TGTGCCAGTAGTATAACCCGGGACGGGGCCTATGGCTACACCTTC
CASSITRDGAYGYTF
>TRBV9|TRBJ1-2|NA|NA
TGTGCCAGCAGCGTAAATGGATATGGCTACACCTTC
CASSVNGYGYTF
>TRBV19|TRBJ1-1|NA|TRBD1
TGTGCCAGTAGCGACCGGACAGGGGGCGGGTTAAGGACTGAAGCTTTCTTT
CASSDRTGGGLRTEAFF